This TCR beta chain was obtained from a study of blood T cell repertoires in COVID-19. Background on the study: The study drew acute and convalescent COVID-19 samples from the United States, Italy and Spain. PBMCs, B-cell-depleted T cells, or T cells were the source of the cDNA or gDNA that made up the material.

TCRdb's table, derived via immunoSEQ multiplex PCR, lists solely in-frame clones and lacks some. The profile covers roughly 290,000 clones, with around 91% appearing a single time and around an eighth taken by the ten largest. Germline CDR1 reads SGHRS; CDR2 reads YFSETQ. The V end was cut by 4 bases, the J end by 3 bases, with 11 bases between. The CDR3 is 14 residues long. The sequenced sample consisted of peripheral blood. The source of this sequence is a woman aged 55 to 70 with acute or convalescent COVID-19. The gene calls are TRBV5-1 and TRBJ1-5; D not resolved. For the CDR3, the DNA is TGCGCCAGCAGCCTCGGACTGCCCAATCAGCCCCAGCATTTT. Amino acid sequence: CASSLGLPNQPQHF.